The 20 T cell receptor beta chains listed next were all sequenced from one sample in a study of blood T cell repertoires in COVID-19. Generated by immunoSEQ multiplex PCR, the TCRdb table keeps only in-frame clones and is missing some. The table has about 270,000 clones, about four fifths seen once. Sequenced material: peripheral blood. These receptors were obtained from a man older than 75 with acute or convalescent COVID-19.

A word on this clone: Other DNA variants within this sample encode the same CDR3. V and J are TRBV5-1 and TRBJ1-2; D is unclear. Germline V lookup: CDR1 SGHRS, CDR2 YFSETQ. The CDR3 is 13 residues long. Trimming removed 4 bases at V and 2 bases at J, with 9 bases between. The CDR3 protein is CASSLDRNYGYTF. CDR3 sequence (DNA): TGCGCCAGCAGCCTAGACCGAAACTATGGCTACACCTTC.

This chain connects TRBV18 to TRBJ2-1; tentatively, D is TRBD2 (7 bases). Trimming stripped 0 bases from V and 4 bases from J, with 13 bases between. Germline V CDR1 and CDR2: KGHSH, LQKENI. This CDR3 has 16 amino acids. CDR3 amino acids: CASSPPAGAGYNEQFF. The DNA of the CDR3 is TGTGCCAGCTCACCACCGGCGGGGGCCGGGTACAATGAGCAGTTCTTC. The entire variable domain, with the rest obtained from reference TRBV18 and TRBJ2-1, is as follows: NAGVMQNPRHLVRRRGQEARLRCSPMKGHSHVYWYRQLPEEGLKFMVYLQKENIIDESGMPKERFSAEFPKEGPSILRIQQVVRGDSAAYFCASSPPAGAGYNEQFFGPGTRLTVL.

This chain uses TRBV28 with TRBJ2-1, with D tentatively TRBD1 (6 bases). V lost 1 base, J lost 2 bases, and 12 bases lay in between. There are 16 residues in the CDR3. Germline CDR1 and CDR2: MDHEN and SYDVKM. In DNA, the CDR3 is TGTGCCAGCAGTTTATCTATAGGGGGAGCCTACAATGAGCAGTTCTTC. Translated, it gives CASSLSIGGAYNEQFF.

This clone occurred many times. The rearrangement links TRBV5-4 to TRBJ1-3; D may be TRBD1 (6 bases). The CDR3 totals 16 residues. Germline CDR1 is SGHNT and CDR2 is YYREEE (reference sequence). V lost 4 bases and J lost 0, with 14 bases in between. The CDR3 sequence is CASSKRTALSGNTIYF. The CDR3, as DNA: TGTGCCAGCAGCAAAAGGACAGCCCTCTCTGGAAACACCATATATTTT.

The V gene is TRBV7-8, the J gene TRBJ1-6; D gene uncertain. Germline CDR1 is SGHVS and CDR2 is FQNEAQ. The V end lost 1 base, the J end lost 8 bases, and 9 bases lay between the germline ends. The CDR3 is 14 amino acids. CDR3 region: CASSLGAADSPLHF. The CDR3 DNA sequence: TGTGCCAGCAGCTTAGGGGCAGCTGATTCACCCCTCCACTTT.

This chain connects TRBV19 to TRBJ2-5; 11 bases match TRBD1. This CDR3 has 15 residues. V lost 4 bases to trimming and J lost 2 bases; unmatched junction nucleotides: 3. CDR1 and CDR2 from the germline V gene are LNHDA and SQIVND (reference sequence). CDR3 in amino acids: CASSTGTGGQETQYF. The DNA of the CDR3 is TGTGCCAGTAGTACCGGGACAGGGGGACAAGAGACCCAGTACTTC.

This clone was seen just once. The chain carries TRBV29-1 and TRBJ2-5; TRBD1 matches 9 bases. The J segment lost 5 bases and the V segment lost 3 bases, leaving 10 bases of the junction unmatched. Germline V lookup: CDR1 SQVTM, CDR2 ANQGSEA. The CDR3 has 15 residues. CDR3 in amino acids: CSVEAPDRGSETQYF. CDR3 in DNA: TGCAGCGTTGAGGCCCCGGACAGGGGTAGTGAGACCCAGTACTTC.

This chain uses TRBV3-1 (or the pseudogene TRBV3-2) with TRBJ1-2; the D gene is possibly TRBD1 (6 bases). The CDR3 totals 15 residues. Trimming pared 4 bases from V and 7 bases from J, leaving 19 bases between. Germline CDR1 reads LGHDT; CDR2 reads YNNKEL (reference sequence). CDR3 loop: CASSLQGFAGFGYTF. The CDR3, as DNA: TGTGCCAGCAGCCTCCAGGGGTTTGCAGGTTTTGGCTACACCTTC.

In its sample, this clone was seen a few times. J is TRBJ1-3 and V is TRBV5-6; D call uncertain. The V and J ends lost 0 bases and 0 bases respectively, with 10 bases between them. Germline-derived CDR1 and CDR2 are SGHDT and YYEEEE. CDR3 length: 16 amino acids. DNA for the CDR3: TGTGCCAGCAGCTTGGTAGAGGGCGCCTCTGGAAACACCATATATTTT. It yields the protein CASSLVEGASGNTIYF.

This clone was seen a handful of times. The chain carries TRBV3-1 (or the pseudogene TRBV3-2) and TRBJ1-2; the D gene is possibly TRBD1 (6 bases). The CDR3 is 14 residues long. Germline V gene data show CDR1 as LGHDT and CDR2 as YNNKEL (reference sequence). V was pared by 0 bases and J by 6 bases, with 11 bases between. The chain's CDR3 is CASSQDWAGDGYTF. DNA of the CDR3: TGTGCCAGCAGCCAAGATTGGGCAGGGGATGGCTACACCTTC.

This chain joins TRBV27 and TRBJ2-3, with TRBD2 matching 12 bases. Per germline, CDR1 MNHEY and CDR2 SMNVEV (reference sequence). J was trimmed by 3 bases and V by 3 bases; bases with no gene match: 4. CDR3 length: 16 amino acids. The CDR3 here is CASSFAGTSGTDTQYF. CDR3 bases: TGTGCCAGCAGTTTCGCAGGGACTAGCGGGACAGATACGCAGTATTTT.

This clone was seen once. V usage is TRBV2 and J usage is TRBJ1-2; 7 nucleotides agree with TRBD1. The germline gives CDR1 SNHLY, CDR2 FYNNEI. The trim removed 5 bases at V and 0 bases at J, leaving 9 bases unmatched. The length of the CDR3 is 16 residues. The CDR3 sequence is CASSLRGPTSNYGYTF. As DNA, the CDR3 is TGTGCCAGCAGTTTAAGGGGGCCGACGTCTAACTATGGCTACACCTTC.

V and J are TRBV19 and TRBJ2-2; 9 bases line up with TRBD1. This CDR3 contains 16 residues. V gave up 5 bases and J gave up 5 bases; unmatched junction bases: 9. Germline V CDR1 and CDR2: LNHDA, SQIVND (reference sequence). The CDR3 sequence is CASSRTRDRVTGELFF. As DNA, the CDR3 is TGTGCCAGTAGTCGAACCCGGGACAGGGTTACCGGGGAGCTGTTTTTT.

J is TRBJ2-2 and V is TRBV5-1; 10 bases align to TRBD1. The CDR3 consists of 18 residues. The germline V gene has CDR1 SGHRS and CDR2 YFSETQ. V was clipped by 1 base and J by 1 base; unmatched bases: 7. The CDR3, as DNA: TGCGCCAGCAGCTTGAGTAGACAGGGGGCCGGGAACACCGGGGAGCTGTTTTTT. Protein sequence: CASSLSRQGAGNTGELFF.

The rearrangement uses TRBV5-4 and TRBJ2-2, with TRBD1 matching over 8 bases. Germline V gene lookup returns CDR1 SGHNT and CDR2 YYREEE (reference sequence). The trim removed 4 bases at V and 8 bases at J, leaving 7 bases unmatched. This CDR3 is 14 amino acids long. The CDR3 spells CASSRTGLAGELFF. The DNA of the CDR3 is TGTGCCAGCAGCCGGACAGGGTTGGCGGGGGAGCTGTTTTTT.

The V call is TRBV13, the J call TRBJ1-5, with D unresolved. The germline V gene has CDR1 PRHDT and CDR2 FYEKMQ (reference sequence). Trimming removed 0 bases at V and 0 bases at J, with 6 bases between. CDR3 size: 15 residues. CDR3 bases: TGTGCCAGCAGCTTAGGCACCTATAGCAATCAGCCCCAGCATTTT. The encoded protein is CASSLGTYSNQPQHF.

The chain employs TRBV4-2 and TRBJ1-5, with D unclear. Germline lookup yields CDR1 LGHNA and CDR2 YNFKEQ. The V gene lost 0 bases and the J gene lost 11 bases, with 17 bases spanning the gap. This CDR3 spans 15 amino acids. The CDR3 loop is CASSQDLQTGQAQHF. CDR3 coding DNA: TGTGCCAGCAGCCAAGATCTCCAGACGGGTCAAGCCCAGCATTTT.

The rearrangement uses TRBV18 and TRBJ2-1; 7 bases match TRBD1. CDR3 length equals 14 residues. V dropped 3 bases and J dropped 10; count of bases not matched to a gene: 9. Germline CDR1 reads KGHSH; CDR2 reads LQKENI. CDR3 DNA sequence: TGTGCCAGCTCACCCGGACAGGAAGGGACCGAGCAGTTCTTC. It is translated as CASSPGQEGTEQFF.

This chain links TRBV5-5 with TRBJ1-1; D call uncertain. Trimming took 0 bases from V and 1 from J, leaving 10 bases between them. Germline V gene sequence: CDR1 SGHKS, CDR2 YYEKEE (reference sequence). This CDR3 spans 15 amino acids. This CDR3 is CASSLEPSWNTEAFF. In DNA, the CDR3 is TGTGCCAGCAGCTTGGAGCCTAGTTGGAACACTGAAGCTTTCTTT.

The chain has TRBV13 and TRBJ2-1; 10 bases match TRBD2. The CDR3 is 17 residues long. The germline CDR1 and CDR2 sequences are PRHDT and FYEKMQ (reference sequence). The J segment lost 7 bases and the V segment lost 4 bases, leaving 13 bases of the junction unmatched. CDR3 sequence (DNA): TGTGCCAGCAGCTCACGAAAAAGACTAGCGGGCGGTAATGAGCAGTTCTTC. Its protein is CASSSRKRLAGGNEQFF.